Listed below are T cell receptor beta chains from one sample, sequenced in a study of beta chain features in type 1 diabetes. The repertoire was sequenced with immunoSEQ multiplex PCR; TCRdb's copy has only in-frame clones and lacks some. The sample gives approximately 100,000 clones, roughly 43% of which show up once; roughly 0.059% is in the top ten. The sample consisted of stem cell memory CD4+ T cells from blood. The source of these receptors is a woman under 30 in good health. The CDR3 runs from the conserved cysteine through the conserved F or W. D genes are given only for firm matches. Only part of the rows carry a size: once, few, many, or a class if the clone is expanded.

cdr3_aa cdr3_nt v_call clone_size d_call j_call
CSVYSGRREQYF TGCAGCGTATATAGCGGGAGGCGGGAGCAGTACTTC TRBV29-1 . TRBD2 TRBJ2-7
CASSSWTSFSDTQYF TGTGCCAGCAGCTCCTGGACTAGCTTTTCAGATACGCAGTATTTT TRBV7-9 . TRBD2 TRBJ2-3
CASSYGTGSEAFF TGTGCCAGCAGTTACGGGACAGGGAGTGAAGCTTTCTTT TRBV6-5 . TRBD1 TRBJ1-1
CAWKGTSGELFYEQYF TGTGCCTGGAAGGGGACTAGCGGGGAACTTTTCTACGAGCAGTACTTC TRBV30 . TRBD2 TRBJ2-7
CASPGAGATDTQYF TGTGCCAGCCCCGGAGCGGGAGCAACAGATACGCAGTATTTT TRBV7-9 . TRBD2 TRBJ2-3
CSVVGSSTYEQYF TGCAGCGTTGTTGGCAGTTCGACCTACGAGCAGTACTTC TRBV29-1 . . TRBJ2-7
CAWTTRGNTEAFF TGTGCCTGGACAACAAGGGGAAACACTGAAGCTTTCTTT TRBV30 . . TRBJ1-1
CSVDSGWTEAFF TGCAGCGTTGATTCAGGGTGGACTGAAGCTTTCTTT TRBV29-1 few . TRBJ1-1
CATATREDTQYF TGTGCCACCGCTACAAGGGAGGATACGCAGTATTTT TRBV7-9 few . TRBJ2-3
CASSPPGLAGGETQYF TGTGCCAGCTCACCACCGGGACTAGCGGGAGGAGAGACCCAGTACTTC TRBV18 few TRBD2 TRBJ2-5
CASSGGPTEAFF TGTGCCAGCAGTGGCGGTCCCACTGAAGCTTTCTTT TRBV25-1 . . TRBJ1-1
CASSLGTGNQPQHF TGCGCCAGCAGCTTGGGGACAGGGAATCAGCCCCAGCATTTT TRBV5-1 . TRBD1 TRBJ1-5
CAISEQNLIYYEQYF TGTGCCATCAGTGAACAGAATTTAATCTACTACGAGCAGTACTTC TRBV10-3 . . TRBJ2-7
CAWAGLAGVYEQYF TGTGCCTGGGCAGGACTAGCGGGAGTCTACGAGCAGTACTTC TRBV30 once TRBD2 TRBJ2-7
CASSAGVFNEQFF TGTGCCAGCAGCGCGGGAGTGTTCAATGAGCAGTTCTTC TRBV7-9 . TRBD2 TRBJ2-1
CASSLRTSGVYEQYF TGTGCCAGCAGCCTCAGGACTAGCGGGGTATACGAGCAGTACTTC TRBV7-2 . TRBD2 TRBJ2-7
CASSSRLAGGETQYF TGTGCCAGCAGCAGCAGACTAGCGGGGGGAGAGACCCAGTACTTC TRBV11-2 . TRBD2 TRBJ2-5
CASSRGTLNNGELFF TGTGCCAGCAGCCGAGGGACTCTAAATAACGGGGAGCTGTTTTTT TRBV4-2 . . TRBJ2-2
CASSTTGDNQPQHF TGCGCCAGCAGCACAACAGGGGACAATCAGCCCCAGCATTTT TRBV5-1 . TRBD1 TRBJ1-5
CAISLAVNSYNEQFF TGTGCCATCAGTCTAGCGGTAAACTCCTACAATGAGCAGTTCTTC TRBV10-3 . TRBD2 TRBJ2-1
CASRARAGGISNTGELFF TGTGCCAGCAGGGCCAGGGCGGGAGGGATATCGAACACCGGGGAGCTGTTTTTT TRBV9 . TRBD2 TRBJ2-2
CASSLVLETQYF TGTGCCAGCAGCTTAGTACTCGAGACCCAGTACTTC TRBV7-2 . . TRBJ2-5
CSSGGGRNYNEQFF TGCAGCTCTGGGGGCGGGAGGAATTACAATGAGCAGTTCTTC TRBV29-1 . TRBD2 TRBJ2-1